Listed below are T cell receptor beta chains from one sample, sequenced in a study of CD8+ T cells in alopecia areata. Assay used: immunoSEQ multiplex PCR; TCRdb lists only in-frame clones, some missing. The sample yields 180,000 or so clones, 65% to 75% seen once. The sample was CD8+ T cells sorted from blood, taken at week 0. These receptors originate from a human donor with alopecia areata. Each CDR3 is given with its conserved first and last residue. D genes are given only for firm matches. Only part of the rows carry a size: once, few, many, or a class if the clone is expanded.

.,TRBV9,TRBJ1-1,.,TGTGCCAGCAGCGTAGATGGAGGGTTCCTAAACACTGAAGCTTTCTTT,CASSVDGGFLNTEAFF
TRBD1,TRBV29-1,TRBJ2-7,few,TGCAGCGTCGCGCCGGGACAGGGGACCGAGCAGTACTTC,CSVAPGQGTEQYF
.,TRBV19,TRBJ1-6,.,TGTGCCAGTAGTTTCGGCCTGGGGTCACCCCTCCACTTT,CASSFGLGSPLHF
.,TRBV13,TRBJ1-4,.,TGTGCCAGCAGCTCCGCGGGGAGTTACGAGGAAAAACTGTTTTTT,CASSSAGSYEEKLFF
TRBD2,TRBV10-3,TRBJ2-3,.,TGTGCCATCAGTGAGCCGACTAGCGTCTCTAGCACAGATACGCAGTATTTT,CAISEPTSVSSTDTQYF
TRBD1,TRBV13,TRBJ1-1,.,TGTGCCAGCAGCGGGATTACTGGACAGGCCGAAGCTTTCTTT,CASSGITGQAEAFF
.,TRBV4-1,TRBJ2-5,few,TGCGCCAGCAGCCAAGGGGGTGGAGAGACCCAGTACTTC,CASSQGGGETQYF
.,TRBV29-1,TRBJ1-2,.,TGCAGCGTTGAAGATTCGAAGGGGGGAGCCGCCTATGGCTACACCTTC,CSVEDSKGGAAYGYTF
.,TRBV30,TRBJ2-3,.,TGTGCCTGGGGGGGGATGAGGAGCACAGATACGCAGTATTTT,CAWGGMRSTDTQYF
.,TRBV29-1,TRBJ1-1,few,TGCAGCTCCGTTCTGGGGGCAGGTGAAGCTTTCTTT,CSSVLGAGEAFF
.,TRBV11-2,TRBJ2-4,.,TGTGCCAGCAGCTTATCGACCAAAAACATTCAGTACTTC,CASSLSTKNIQYF
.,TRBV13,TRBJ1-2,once,TGTGCCAGCAGCTCGGCCCCCGGGACGGTCTATGTCACCTTC,CASSSAPGTVYVTF
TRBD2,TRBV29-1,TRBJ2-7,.,TGCAGCGTTGTTAGCGGGGGGTCCTACGAGCAGTACTTC,CSVVSGGSYEQYF
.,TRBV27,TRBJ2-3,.,TGTGCCAGCAGTCCATCCACAGATACGCAGTATTTT,CASSPSTDTQYF